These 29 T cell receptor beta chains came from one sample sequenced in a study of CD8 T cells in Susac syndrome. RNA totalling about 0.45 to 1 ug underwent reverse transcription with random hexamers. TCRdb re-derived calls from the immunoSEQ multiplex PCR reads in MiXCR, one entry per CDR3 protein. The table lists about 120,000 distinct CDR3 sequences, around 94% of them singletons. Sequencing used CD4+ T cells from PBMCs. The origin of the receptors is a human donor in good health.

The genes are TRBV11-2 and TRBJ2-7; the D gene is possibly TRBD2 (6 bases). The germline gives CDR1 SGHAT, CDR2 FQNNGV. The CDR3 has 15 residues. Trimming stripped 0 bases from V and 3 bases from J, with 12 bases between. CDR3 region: CASSLDRGVGYEQYF. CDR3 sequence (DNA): TGTGCCAGCAGCTTAGATCGCGGGGTCGGCTACGAGCAGTACTTC.

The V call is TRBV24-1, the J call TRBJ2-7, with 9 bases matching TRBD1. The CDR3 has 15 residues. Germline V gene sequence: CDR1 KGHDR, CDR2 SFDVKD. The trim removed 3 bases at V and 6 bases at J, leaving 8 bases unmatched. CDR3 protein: CATSDMWDREGEQYF. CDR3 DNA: TGTGCCACCAGTGATATGTGGGACAGGGAAGGCGAGCAGTACTTC.

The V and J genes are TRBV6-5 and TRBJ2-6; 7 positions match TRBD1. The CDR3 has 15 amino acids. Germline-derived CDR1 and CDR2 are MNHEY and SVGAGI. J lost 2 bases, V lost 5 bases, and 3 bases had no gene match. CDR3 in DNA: TGTGCCAGCAGTGTGCAGGGGGCTGGGGCCAACGTCCTGACTTTC. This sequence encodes CASSVQGAGANVLTF.

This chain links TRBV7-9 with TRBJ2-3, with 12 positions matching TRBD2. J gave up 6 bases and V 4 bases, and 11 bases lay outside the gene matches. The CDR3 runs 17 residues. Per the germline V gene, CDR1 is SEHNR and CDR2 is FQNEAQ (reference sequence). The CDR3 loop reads CASSSRLAGDQVDTQYF. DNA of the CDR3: TGTGCCAGCAGCTCAAGACTAGCGGGAGATCAGGTTGATACGCAGTATTTT.

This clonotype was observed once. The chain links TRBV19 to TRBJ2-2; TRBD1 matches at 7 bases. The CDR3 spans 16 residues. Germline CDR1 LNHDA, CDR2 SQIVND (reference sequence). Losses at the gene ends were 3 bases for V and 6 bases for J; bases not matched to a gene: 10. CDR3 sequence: CASSMLSGGRSGELFF. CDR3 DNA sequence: TGTGCCAGTAGTATGCTCTCAGGGGGACGGTCCGGGGAGCTGTTTTTT.

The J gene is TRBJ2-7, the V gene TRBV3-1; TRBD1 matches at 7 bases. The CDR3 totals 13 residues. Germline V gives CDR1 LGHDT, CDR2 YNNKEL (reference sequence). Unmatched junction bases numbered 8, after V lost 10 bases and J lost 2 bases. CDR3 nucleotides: TGTGCCAACGTAACGGACAGGACCTACGAGCAGTACTTC. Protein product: CANVTDRTYEQYF.

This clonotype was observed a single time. The CDR3 is CASSLVIGTSGRKNYEQYF. In DNA form, the CDR3 reads TGTGCCAGCAGTTTAGTGATAGGGACTAGCGGGAGGAAAAACTACGAGCAGTACTTC. The rearrangement links TRBV12-3 or TRBV12-4 to TRBJ2-7, with TRBD2 matching over 15 bases. V shed 1 base, J shed 3 bases, and the junction held 10 bases outside the gene matches. The CDR3 spans 19 residues.

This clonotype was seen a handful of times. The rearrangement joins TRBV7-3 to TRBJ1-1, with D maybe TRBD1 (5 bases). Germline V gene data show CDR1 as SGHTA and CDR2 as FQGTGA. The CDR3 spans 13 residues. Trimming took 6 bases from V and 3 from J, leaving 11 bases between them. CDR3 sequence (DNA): TGTGCCAGCAGTTTTCAGGGAGACACTGAAGCTTTCTTT. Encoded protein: CASSFQGDTEAFF.

This CDR3 reads CASSSQDGDTEAFF. The CDR3 DNA reads TGTGCCAGCAGCTCTCAGGACGGGGACACTGAAGCTTTCTTT. The J gene is TRBJ1-1, the V gene TRBV4-2; D is ambiguous. Deletions cut 5 bases from V and 3 bases from J, with 13 bases between. The germline V gene encodes CDR1 LGHNA and CDR2 YNFKEQ. The CDR3 is 14 amino acids.

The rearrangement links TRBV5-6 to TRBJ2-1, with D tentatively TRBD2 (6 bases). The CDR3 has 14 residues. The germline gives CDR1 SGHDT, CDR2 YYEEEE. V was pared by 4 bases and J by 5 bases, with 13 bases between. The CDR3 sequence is CASSQLATDNEQFF. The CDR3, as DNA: TGTGCCAGCAGCCAACTAGCTACAGACAATGAGCAGTTCTTC.

The DNA of the CDR3 is TGCAGCGTTGATTACCAAGAGACCCAGTACTTC. Translation: CSVDYQETQYF. The J gene is TRBJ2-5, the V gene TRBV29-1; D is uncertain. The CDR3 length is 11 residues. Germline values: CDR1 SQVTM, CDR2 ANQGSEA. V dropped 3 bases and J dropped 0 bases, with 2 bases sitting between them.

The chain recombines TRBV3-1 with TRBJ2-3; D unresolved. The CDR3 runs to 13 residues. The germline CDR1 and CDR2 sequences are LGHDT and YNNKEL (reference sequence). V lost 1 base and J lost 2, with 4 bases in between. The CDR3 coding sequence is TGTGCCAGCAGCCAAGTTTCCACAGATACGCAGTATTTT. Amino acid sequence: CASSQVSTDTQYF.

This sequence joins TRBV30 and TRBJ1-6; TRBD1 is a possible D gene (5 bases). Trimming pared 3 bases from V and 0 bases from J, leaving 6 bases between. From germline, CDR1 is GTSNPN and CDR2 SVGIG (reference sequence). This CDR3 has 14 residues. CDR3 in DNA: TGTGCCTGGAGCGACAGCTCCTATAATTCACCCCTCCACTTT. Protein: CAWSDSSYNSPLHF. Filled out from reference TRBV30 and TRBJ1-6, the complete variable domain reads SQTIHQWPATLVQPVGSPLSLECTVEGTSNPNLYWYRQAAGRGLQLLFYSVGIGQISSEVPQNLSASRPQDRQFILSSKKLLLSDSGFYLCAWSDSSYNSPLHFGNGTRLTVT.

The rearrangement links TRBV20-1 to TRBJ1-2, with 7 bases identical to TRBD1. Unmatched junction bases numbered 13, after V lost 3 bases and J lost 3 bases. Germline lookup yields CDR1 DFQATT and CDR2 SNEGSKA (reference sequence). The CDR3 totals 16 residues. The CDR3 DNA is TGCAGTGCTAGCCCCGGGACAGCTCATCTCGACTATGGCTACACCTTC. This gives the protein CSASPGTAHLDYGYTF.

CDR3 protein: CATSDGGRDEQFF. The CDR3 DNA follows: TGTGCCACCAGTGATGGGGGGAGGGATGAGCAGTTCTTC. The genes are TRBV24-1 and TRBJ2-1; 7 bases agree with TRBD2. The V gene's germline CDR1 is KGHDR and CDR2 SFDVKD. This CDR3 has 13 amino acids. V shed 3 bases, J shed 8 bases, and the junction held 3 bases outside the gene matches.

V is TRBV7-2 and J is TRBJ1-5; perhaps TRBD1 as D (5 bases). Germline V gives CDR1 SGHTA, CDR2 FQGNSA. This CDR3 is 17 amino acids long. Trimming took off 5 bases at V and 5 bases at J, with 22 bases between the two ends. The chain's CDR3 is CASSRERDPWKHQPQHF. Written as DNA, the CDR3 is TGTGCCAGCAGCCGCGAGCGGGACCCATGGAAGCATCAGCCCCAGCATTTT.

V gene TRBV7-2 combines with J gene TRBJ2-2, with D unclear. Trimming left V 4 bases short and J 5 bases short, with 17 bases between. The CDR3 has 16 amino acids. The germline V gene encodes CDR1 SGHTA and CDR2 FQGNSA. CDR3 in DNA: TGTGCCAGCAGCTCCCCCCAGATTTGGGCAACCGGGGAGCTGTTTTTT. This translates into CASSSPQIWATGELFF.

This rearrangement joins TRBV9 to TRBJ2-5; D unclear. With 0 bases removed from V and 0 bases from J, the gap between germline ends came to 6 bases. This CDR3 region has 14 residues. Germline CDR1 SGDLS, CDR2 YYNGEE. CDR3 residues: CASSVGWNQETQYF. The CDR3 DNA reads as TGTGCCAGCAGCGTAGGTTGGAACCAAGAGACCCAGTACTTC. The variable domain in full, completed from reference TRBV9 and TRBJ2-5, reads DSGVTQTPKHLITATGQRVTLRCSPRSGDLSVYWYQQSLDQGLQFLIQYYNGEERAKGNILERFSAQQFPDLHSELNLSSLELGDSALYFCASSVGWNQETQYFGPGTRLLVL.

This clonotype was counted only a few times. The CDR3 bases are TGTGCCAGCAGCTTTCGAGACCAGGGATATAGCAATCAGCCCCAGCATTTT. Translated, it gives CASSFRDQGYSNQPQHF. The chain is built from TRBV7-9 and TRBJ1-5, with D tentatively TRBD1 (5 bases). This CDR3 spans 17 amino acids. Germline V gene lookup returns CDR1 SEHNR and CDR2 FQNEAQ (reference sequence). Trimming pared 3 bases from V and 0 bases from J, leaving 15 bases between.

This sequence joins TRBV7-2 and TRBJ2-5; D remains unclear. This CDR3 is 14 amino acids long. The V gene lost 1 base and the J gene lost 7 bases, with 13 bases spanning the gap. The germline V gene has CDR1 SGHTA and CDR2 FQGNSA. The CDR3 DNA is TGTGCCAGCAGCTTAGTGGATGTTATGGGGACCCAGTACTTC. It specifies CASSLVDVMGTQYF.

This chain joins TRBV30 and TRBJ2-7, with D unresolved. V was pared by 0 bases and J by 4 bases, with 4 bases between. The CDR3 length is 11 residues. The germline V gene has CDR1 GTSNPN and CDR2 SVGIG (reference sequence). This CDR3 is CAWSVQYEQYF. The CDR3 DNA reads TGTGCCTGGAGTGTACAATACGAGCAGTACTTC.

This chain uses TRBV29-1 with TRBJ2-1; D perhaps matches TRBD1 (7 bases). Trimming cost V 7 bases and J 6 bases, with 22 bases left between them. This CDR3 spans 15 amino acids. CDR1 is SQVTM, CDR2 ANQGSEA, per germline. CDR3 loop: CSAYRRDRSPNEQFF. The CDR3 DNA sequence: TGCAGCGCGTATAGGCGGGACAGATCGCCCAATGAGCAGTTCTTC.

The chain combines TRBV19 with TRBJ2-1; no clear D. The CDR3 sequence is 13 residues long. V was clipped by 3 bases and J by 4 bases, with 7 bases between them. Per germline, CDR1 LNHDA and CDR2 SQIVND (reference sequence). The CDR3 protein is CASSISGYNEQFF. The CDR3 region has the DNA TGTGCCAGTAGTATTTCGGGTTACAATGAGCAGTTCTTC.

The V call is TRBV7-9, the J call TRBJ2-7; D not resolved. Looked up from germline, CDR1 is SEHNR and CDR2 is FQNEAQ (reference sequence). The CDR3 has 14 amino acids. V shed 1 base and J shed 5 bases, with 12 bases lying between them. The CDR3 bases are TGTGCCAGCAGCTTAGGGGCAAAGGTAAACGAGCAGTACTTC. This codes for CASSLGAKVNEQYF. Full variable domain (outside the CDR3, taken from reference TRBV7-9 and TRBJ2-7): DTGVSQNPRHKITKRGQNVTFRCDPISEHNRLYWYRQTLGQGPEFLTYFQNEAQLEKSRLLSDRFSAERPKGSFSTLEIQRTEQGDSAMYLCASSLGAKVNEQYFGPGTRLTVT.

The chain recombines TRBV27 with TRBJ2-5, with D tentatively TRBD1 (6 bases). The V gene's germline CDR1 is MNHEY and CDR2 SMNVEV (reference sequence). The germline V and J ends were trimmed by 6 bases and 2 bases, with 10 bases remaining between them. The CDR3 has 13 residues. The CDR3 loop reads CASRRQGQETQYF. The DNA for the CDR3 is TGTGCCAGCAGGCGGCAGGGGCAAGAGACCCAGTACTTC.

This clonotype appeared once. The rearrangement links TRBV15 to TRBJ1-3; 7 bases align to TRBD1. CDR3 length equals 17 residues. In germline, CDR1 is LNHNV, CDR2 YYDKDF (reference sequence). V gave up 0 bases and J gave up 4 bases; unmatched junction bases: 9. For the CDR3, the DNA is TGTGCCACCAGCAGAGATGAGGTACAGGGGTTCGGAAACACCATATATTTT. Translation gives CATSRDEVQGFGNTIYF.

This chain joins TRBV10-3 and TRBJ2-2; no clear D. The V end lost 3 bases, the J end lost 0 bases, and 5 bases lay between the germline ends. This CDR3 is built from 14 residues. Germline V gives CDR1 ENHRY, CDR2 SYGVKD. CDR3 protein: CAISEQSNTGELFF. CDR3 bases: TGTGCCATCAGTGAACAGTCGAACACCGGGGAGCTGTTTTTT.

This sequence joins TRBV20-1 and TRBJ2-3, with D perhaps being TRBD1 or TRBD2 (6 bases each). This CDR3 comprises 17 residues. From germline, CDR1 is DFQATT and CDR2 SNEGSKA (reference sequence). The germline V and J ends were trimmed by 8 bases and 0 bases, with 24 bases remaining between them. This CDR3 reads CSPLRLTGASSTDTQYF. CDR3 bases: TGCAGTCCCCTTCGGTTGACGGGGGCTTCAAGCACAGATACGCAGTATTTT.

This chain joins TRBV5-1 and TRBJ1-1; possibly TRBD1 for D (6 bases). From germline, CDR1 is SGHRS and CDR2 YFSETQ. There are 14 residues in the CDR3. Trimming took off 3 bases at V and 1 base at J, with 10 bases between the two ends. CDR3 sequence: CASSWDTRNTEAFF. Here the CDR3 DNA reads TGCGCCAGCAGCTGGGACACGCGGAACACTGAAGCTTTCTTT. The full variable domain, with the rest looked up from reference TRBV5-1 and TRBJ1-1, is KAGVTQTPRYLIKTRGQQVTLSCSPISGHRSVSWYQQTPGQGLQFLFEYFSETQRNKGNFPGRFSGRQFSNSRSEMNVSTLELGDSALYLCASSWDTRNTEAFFGQGTRLTVV.